This entry is about one T cell receptor (beta chain). Time point described: blood 2 weeks post-SBRT. Treatment defined: 15 Gy SBRT to primary tumor, nephrectomy 4 weeks later. The CDR3 consists of 15 residues. Unmatched junction bases numbered 10, after V lost 4 bases and J lost 7 bases. Per germline, CDR1 MNHNY and CDR2 SVGAGI (reference sequence). The method was immunoSEQ multiplex PCR; TCRdb's version includes in-frame clones alone and lacks a portion of them. The sample contains 95,000 to 150,000 clones, around 82% of which appear only once. The data were obtained in a study of radiation and T cells in renal cell carcinoma.

The chain combines TRBV6-6 with TRBJ2-7; 10 bases are a match to TRBD2. The TCR comes from a man aged 50-59 years with renal cell carcinoma. The sample here was blood, taken from a patient whose treatment included radiotherapy and nephrectomy. The CDR3 DNA is TGTGCCAGCAGTTTACGATCTAGCGGGGGATGGGAGCAGTACTTC. It yields the protein CASSLRSSGGWEQYF.